This passage covers 15 T cell receptor beta chains from one sample sequenced in a study of T cells after somatic rescue of genetic block. Clones were sequenced by immunoSEQ multiplex PCR, and TCRdb holds only the in-frame ones, with some missing. The sample includes fewer than 150,000 clones, just over 90% of them seen just once. The source material was peripheral blood mononuclear cells (PBMCs). Source of these receptors: a woman in her late teens or twenties.

V and J are TRBV30 and TRBJ2-7, with a possible D match to TRBD2 (6 bases). The germline gives CDR1 GTSNPN, CDR2 SVGIG (reference sequence). V lost 3 bases and J 6 bases, leaving 18 bases between the germline ends. The CDR3 is 14 residues long. The CDR3 sequence: CAWSRRDAGSEQYF. For the CDR3, the DNA is TGTGCCTGGAGCCGTCGGGACGCCGGGAGCGAGCAGTACTTC.

This rearrangement joins TRBV15 to TRBJ2-3; D not resolved. The CDR3 loop spans 14 amino acids. Trimming pared 1 base from V and 5 bases from J, leaving 10 bases between. Germline V gene data show CDR1 as LNHNV and CDR2 as YYDKDF (reference sequence). The CDR3 DNA reads TGTGCCACCAGCAGAGGCACGCTGGGAGATACGCAGTATTTT. Protein product: CATSRGTLGDTQYF.

The gene calls are TRBV2 and TRBJ2-1, with D possibly matching TRBD2 (7 bases). This CDR3 has 14 residues. Germline V gene data show CDR1 as SNHLY and CDR2 as FYNNEI. Trimming left V 6 bases short and J 1 base short, with 10 bases between. CDR3 nucleotide sequence: TGTGCCAGCAGAGGGGGGGGGTCCTACAATGAGCAGTTCTTC. It codes for CASRGGGSYNEQFF.

The J gene is TRBJ2-3, the V gene TRBV5-1; the match to TRBD2 covers 7 bases. The V gene's germline CDR1 is SGHRS and CDR2 YFSETQ. The CDR3 is made up of 16 amino acids. The J segment lost 0 bases and the V segment lost 4 bases, leaving 8 bases of the junction unmatched. The CDR3 nucleotides are TGCGCCAGCAGCCCATTGAGCGGGGCTAGCACAGATACGCAGTATTTT. Its translation is CASSPLSGASTDTQYF. Full variable domain (rest looked up from reference TRBV5-1 and TRBJ2-3): KAGVTQTPRYLIKTRGQQVTLSCSPISGHRSVSWYQQTPGQGLQFLFEYFSETQRNKGNFPGRFSGRQFSNSRSEMNVSTLELGDSALYLCASSPLSGASTDTQYFGPGTRLTVL.

This rearrangement joins TRBV7-9 to TRBJ2-1; the match to TRBD2 covers 8 bases. CDR1 is SEHNR and CDR2 is FQNEAQ in the germline V gene (reference sequence). The CDR3 is 15 amino acids. Trimming cost V 4 bases and J 9 bases; bases outside gene matches: 11. CDR3 protein: CASSSGGGISREQFF. Here the CDR3 DNA reads TGTGCCAGCAGCTCTGGCGGGGGGATATCCCGTGAGCAGTTCTTC.

The rearrangement joins TRBV6-1 to TRBJ2-7, with 7 bases that match TRBD2. In germline, CDR1 is MNHNS, CDR2 SASEGT. The CDR3 totals 16 residues. The V and J ends lost 4 bases and 3 bases, in that order; junction bases with no gene match: 12. CDR3 loop: CASSAPSSGANYEQYF. CDR3 nucleotide sequence: TGTGCCAGCAGTGCCCCTTCGAGCGGGGCAAACTACGAGCAGTACTTC.

The rearrangement joins TRBV2 to TRBJ2-7, with D uncertain. Trimming took off 6 bases at V and 5 bases at J, with 8 bases between the two ends. This CDR3 has 11 residues. CDR1 is SNHLY and CDR2 is FYNNEI in the germline V gene. The CDR3 DNA sequence: TGTGCCAGCAGCTGGAACAACGAGCAGTACTTC. Translated: CASSWNNEQYF.

The chain uses TRBV9 and TRBJ1-3; D remains unclear. The germline V gene encodes CDR1 SGDLS and CDR2 YYNGEE. The CDR3 extends over 11 amino acids. V lost 4 bases, J lost 2 bases, and 1 base lay in between. CDR3 sequence: CASSTGNTIYF. The CDR3 DNA is TGTGCCAGCAGCACTGGAAACACCATATATTTT.

The rearrangement uses TRBV2 and TRBJ1-2; D perhaps matches TRBD1 (5 bases). The germline gives CDR1 SNHLY, CDR2 FYNNEI. This CDR3 has 15 residues. V lost 1 base and J 6 bases, leaving 15 bases between the germline ends. The CDR3 DNA reads TGTGCCAGCAGTGAAGAGGGGCGCGCCGGGGATGGCTACACCTTC. The encoded protein is CASSEEGRAGDGYTF. Combining the CDR3 with reference TRBV2 and TRBJ1-2 gives the whole variable domain EPEVTQTPSHQVTQMGQEVILRCVPISNHLYFYWYRQILGQKVEFLVSFYNNEISEKSEIFDDQFSVERPDGSNFTLKIRSTKLEDSAMYFCASSEEGRAGDGYTFGSGTRLTVV.

The genes are TRBV18 and TRBJ1-1; TRBD1 is a possible D gene (5 bases). CDR3 size: 12 residues. Germline V gene data show CDR1 as KGHSH and CDR2 as LQKENI. Trimming took 6 bases from V and 2 from J, leaving 7 bases between them. The CDR3 sequence is CASSTVNTEAFF. DNA of the CDR3: TGTGCCAGCTCGACAGTTAACACTGAAGCTTTCTTT. Variable domain in full (rest from reference TRBV18 and TRBJ1-1): NAGVMQNPRHLVRRRGQEARLRCSPMKGHSHVYWYRQLPEEGLKFMVYLQKENIIDESGMPKERFSAEFPKEGPSILRIQQVVRGDSAAYFCASSTVNTEAFFGQGTRLTVV.

V usage is TRBV2 and J usage is TRBJ2-6; tentative D call: TRBD2 (5 bases). Germline CDR1 is SNHLY and CDR2 is FYNNEI. Deletions cut 3 bases from V and 2 bases from J, with 5 bases between. The CDR3 runs 14 residues. The CDR3 spells CASSERAGANVLTF. The CDR3 nucleotides are TGTGCCAGCAGTGAGAGGGCTGGGGCCAACGTCCTGACTTTC.

The chain carries TRBV15 and TRBJ1-6, with D perhaps matching TRBD1 (6 bases). Germline lookup yields CDR1 LNHNV and CDR2 YYDKDF (reference sequence). The CDR3 covers 14 residues. The V and J ends lost 0 bases and 8 bases respectively, with 8 bases between them. The DNA for the CDR3 is TGTGCCACCAGCAGAGATAAGGGGGATTCACCCCTCCACTTT. This encodes CATSRDKGDSPLHF.

Points on this clone: Within the sample, other DNA sequences also encode this same CDR3. The chain employs TRBV5-1 and TRBJ2-2, with D unresolved. Trimming cost V 4 bases and J 1 base, with 5 bases left between them. Germline assignment: CDR1 SGHRS and CDR2 YFSETQ. CDR3 length equals 13 residues. The CDR3 region is CASSLLNTGELFF. DNA of the CDR3: TGCGCCAGCAGCCTACTGAACACCGGGGAGCTGTTTTTT.

The V gene is TRBV2, the J gene TRBJ2-7; 13 nucleotides agree with TRBD2. This CDR3 has 14 amino acids. Germline assignment: CDR1 SNHLY and CDR2 FYNNEI. V gave up 7 bases and J gave up 6 bases; unmatched junction bases: 6. CDR3 in DNA: TGTGCCAGCACCCCGGGACTAGCGGGGCGCGAGCAGTACTTC. It codes for CASTPGLAGREQYF.

This clone occurred a few times. The rearrangement links TRBV30 to TRBJ1-2, with no clear D. The germline V gene encodes CDR1 GTSNPN and CDR2 SVGIG (reference sequence). V lost 4 bases, J lost 2 bases, and 14 bases lay in between. The CDR3 is made up of 14 amino acids. The CDR3 sequence is CAWTPVGLNYGYTF. In nucleotides, the CDR3 is TGTGCCTGGACCCCGGTCGGCCTCAACTATGGCTACACCTTC.